Detailed here is one T cell receptor (beta chain). This clonotype came up many times. There is no known antigen for this receptor. No much larger clonotype is one base removed from it; base qualities were not supplied. The source of the sample is a study of human T cells and chemical hapten exposure (dated by TCRdb to about 2021). Regarding the study in general: For sensitization, 2% DPC in acetone was applied to an approximately 2 cm by approximately 2 cm area of upper inner arm skin. Patients additionally received weekly therapeutic DPC doses to the scalp throughout the approximately 22-week study period. Patch tests used Finn chambers with 0.01% DPC on the upper back, scored after 6 days by International Contact Dermatitis Research Group standards. Alopecia areata with under or over 50% scalp involvement, alopecia totalis and alopecia universalis were represented in the patient cohort, which was mostly female. Libraries were pooled for sequencing, and per-sample TCR yields varied mainly because of small differences in library volumes within the pool. In alopecia patients, the study followed how the peripheral blood TCR repertoire changed in vivo over primary and secondary sensitization to diphenylcyclopropenone (DPC), a hapten. Patient blood was sampled pre-sensitization (week 0) and at 2, 6 and about 24 weeks after DPC sensitization. Blood for TCR sequencing was provided by twenty-nine alopecia patients at one to four time points (pre-sensitization, 2, 6 and 24 weeks). Study-wide findings and limitations: After repeated subsampling, the strength of the expansion versus patch-test correlation and the threshold at which it became significant changed. Expanded TCRs formed significantly more large CDR3 similarity clusters than pre-sensitization or healthy control sets, consistent with antigen-driven responses. No change with DPC sensitization was found in the number of TCRs above 1 in 1000 frequency, and no evidence of global repertoire structure alterations was found. Because all patients had alopecia, a presumed autoimmune disease, the immune response of the patients might differ from that of healthy individuals. Patch test score correlated positively with the number of PT1 expanded TCRs, reaching significance at thresholds 8, 16 and 32 but not at 4.

Explained via the paper, the time point label denotes: patch test 1, 2 weeks after DPC sensitization. Read against the paper, the sample's treatment or condition label means: therapeutic diphenylcyclopropenone sensitization with weekly scalp DPC. Blood at each patch-test visit was drawn before the patch test was applied. Eligible patients were aged 18 to 70, diagnosed with alopecia, deemed suitable for DPC therapy, and excluded if pregnant. Unfractionated whole blood was collected in Tempus Blood RNA tubes, and total RNA was extracted from that blood. As encoded in the germline V gene, CDR1 is SQVTM while CDR2 is ANQGSEA. V sheds 4 bases and J sheds 9 bases, leaving 10 bases between their ends. The CDR3 sequence holds 11 residues, the cysteine and phenylalanine included. CDR3 DNA only is kept here, 33 bases in frame from base 1. Libraries were built with RACE. Sequencing was performed on a NextSeq 500. During library preparation, unique molecular identifiers were attached to individual cDNA molecules so that TCRs could be counted quantitatively and reproducibly. From each blood RNA sample, both TCR alpha and TCR beta chains were sequenced. Regarding the original processing steps: A median of around 96,000 TCRs per sample was observed, with a range of 23,224 to 690,600. V, J and CDR3 annotation of the TCR reads was performed with the Decombinator software suite. For the PS versus PT1 abundance plots, all samples were subsampled to the same number of TCRs (28,000). Expanded TCRs were defined as absent before sensitization and observed at least eight times at the 2-week time point. TCRdb itself trimmed the public reads at Q25 with fastp, ran MiXCR and retained productive beta chains. Every entry covers one CDR3 protein and lists the most common genes and DNA from its rows. TCRdb assigned the V and J calls; the authors' analysis was not used. In this sample the table shows approximately 82,000 distinct CDR3 sequences, about 10% of which occur a single time. The top ten constitute 3% to 4% of the sample.

The clonotype was recovered from a woman aged 55 to 70 with alopecia areata. Some clones in this sample may be carry-over from other donors' samples. Sequenced material: whole blood, taken in connection with sensitization to the hapten diphenylcyclopropenone (DPC). The rearrangement combines TRBV29-1 with TRBJ2-1, with the D assignment possibly TRBD1 or TRBD2, given 5 matching bases for each. CDR3 region: CSVVRGVEQFF. Read as DNA, the sequence is TGCAGCGTTGTGAGGGGAGTTGAGCAGTTCTTC.